Each of the 18 T cell receptor beta chains below was sequenced from the same sample in a study of vaccination and CD4 T cells after COVID-19. The study sequenced cultured CD4+ T cell DNA using the Oncomine TCR Beta short-read assay. TCRdb passed the PCR reads through MiXCR, listing each CDR3 protein once. The data contain some 13,000 distinct CDR3 sequences, more than 30% of them singletons. Their target antigens are unknown. Treatment noted: roughly 11-day PBMC culture with coronavirus spike peptide pools or control peptides (ViraFEST assay). The material sequenced was CD4+ T cells from blood, cultured in vitro, taken after SARS-CoV-2 vaccination. These receptors all come from a human donor who had recovered from COVID-19.

The genes are TRBV19 and TRBJ1-6; a weak D match, TRBD1 (5 bases). CDR3 size: 13 residues. Germline CDR1 reads LNHDA; CDR2 reads SQIVND (reference sequence). V was clipped by 6 bases and J by 15 bases, with 18 bases between them. The CDR3 loop reads CASRYGIGTNLHF. As DNA, the CDR3 is TGTGCCAGTAGATACGGAATAGGGACCAACCTCCACTTT.

This chain connects TRBV10-2 to TRBJ2-2; D possibly matches TRBD1 or TRBD2 (5 bases each). The CDR3 is 15 amino acids. Per the germline V gene, CDR1 is WSHSY and CDR2 is SAAADI. Trimming left V 4 bases short and J 2 bases short, with 11 bases between. CDR3 protein: CASSGWGRNTGELFF. The CDR3 DNA sequence: TGCGCCAGCAGTGGGTGGGGACGAAACACCGGGGAGCTGTTTTTT.

Note on this clonotype: One end of the junction fails to match germline, which may point to a read error. This chain joins TRBV7-7 and TRBJ2-7; D is ambiguous. The germline V gene has CDR1 SSHAT and CDR2 FNYEAQ (reference sequence). There are 14 residues in the CDR3. CDR3 residues: CASSPLVSSYEQYF. The CDR3 nucleotides are TGTGCTAGCAGCCCCCTGGTGAGCTCCTACGAGCAGTACTTC.

The sample holds one count of this clonotype. The genes are TRBV4-1 and TRBJ2-7; D not certain. The CDR3 has 16 residues. Germline V gene data show CDR1 as MGHRA and CDR2 as YSYEKL. Between the trimmed V and J ends, which lost 0 bases and 0 bases, there was a span of 12 bases. The CDR3 sequence is CASSQDEPGSSYEQYF. In DNA form, the CDR3 reads TGCGCCAGCAGCCAAGATGAACCGGGTTCCTCCTACGAGCAGTACTTC.

CDR3 sequence: CASSLTGAGGGTDTQYF. DNA for the CDR3: TGTGCCAGCAGCTTAACGGGTGCGGGAGGGGGGACAGATACGCAGTATTTT. The V and J genes are TRBV7-3 and TRBJ2-3; 9 positions match TRBD2. This CDR3 is built from 17 residues. V lost 0 bases and J lost 3; bases outside the gene matches: 7. CDR1 is SGHTA, CDR2 FQGTGA, per germline. The full variable domain, its missing parts supplied by reference TRBV7-3 and TRBJ2-3, is GAGVSQTPSNKVTEKGKYVELRCDPISGHTALYWYRQSLGQGPEFLIYFQGTGAADDSGLPNDRFFAVRPEGSVSTLKIQRTERGDSAVYLCASSLTGAGGGTDTQYFGPGTRLTVL.

Notes on this clonotype: At one boundary the junction diverges from the germline segment, which might be a read error. The chain is built from TRBV2 and TRBJ1-2; D ambiguous. The CDR3 totals 12 residues. Germline V gene sequence: CDR1 SNHLY, CDR2 FYNNEI. In DNA, the CDR3 is TGTACCAGCAGTAGACAAGCCTATGGCTACACCTTC. This codes for CTSSRQAYGYTF.

This clonotype is medium-sized within its sample. V is TRBV7-6 and J is TRBJ1-2; 8 bases match TRBD1. The germline CDR1 and CDR2 sequences are SGHVS and FNYEAQ. The CDR3 is 15 amino acids. The V gene end was trimmed by 5 bases and the J gene end by 8 bases; junction bases not matched to a gene: 13. The chain's CDR3 is CASSPGPDRVEGYTF. The DNA of the CDR3 is TGTGCCAGCAGCCCCGGCCCGGACAGGGTAGAGGGCTACACCTTC. Based on the CDR3 plus reference TRBV7-6 and TRBJ1-2, the full variable domain is GAGVSQSPRYKVTKRGQDVALRCDPISGHVSLYWYRQALGQGPEFLTYFNYEAQQDKSGLPNDRFSAERPEGSISTLTIQRTEQRDSAMYRCASSPGPDRVEGYTFGSGTRLTVV.

The rearrangement links TRBV20-1 to TRBJ2-7, with D possibly TRBD2 on 7 matching bases. CDR1 and CDR2 from the germline V gene are DFQATT and SNEGSKA (reference sequence). Trimming shortened V by 6 bases and J by 4 bases, and 13 bases separated the two germline ends. The CDR3 loop spans 12 amino acids. The DNA of the CDR3 is TGCAGTGCCCTCGGGGGGCTATACGAGCAGTACTTC. Translated, it gives CSALGGLYEQYF.

The J gene is TRBJ2-3, the V gene TRBV7-3, with D perhaps given as TRBD1 or TRBD2 (5 bases each). V lost 5 bases and J 1 base, leaving 10 bases between the germline ends. This CDR3 has 14 amino acids. Per the germline V gene, CDR1 is SGHTA and CDR2 is FQGTGA. The CDR3 bases are TGTGCCAGCAGCCCCGGGACGGGCACAGATACGCAGTATTTT. Protein: CASSPGTGTDTQYF.

This clonotype qualifies as medium-sized. V gene TRBV20-1 combines with J gene TRBJ2-3, with D uncertain. This CDR3 has 14 amino acids. Germline V gives CDR1 DFQATT, CDR2 SNEGSKA (reference sequence). V was cut by 3 bases and J by 4 bases, with 14 bases left in between. The CDR3 here is CSASALNGADTQYF. Written as DNA, the CDR3 is TGCAGTGCTAGTGCCCTGAATGGGGCAGATACGCAGTATTTT.

This clonotype was observed a handful of times. The rearrangement joins TRBV20-1 to TRBJ2-7; tentatively, D is TRBD2 (7 bases). Trimming took 1 base from V and 6 from J, leaving 22 bases between them. The CDR3 totals 16 residues. The germline CDR1 and CDR2 sequences are DFQATT and SNEGSKA (reference sequence). The DNA for the CDR3 is TGCAGTGCTAGAGGTGAATTCAAGGGGGGGGCGCTCGAGCAGTACTTC. Encoded protein: CSARGEFKGGALEQYF.

The J gene is TRBJ1-2, the V gene TRBV6-5, with D hard to call. The germline gives CDR1 MNHEY, CDR2 SVGAGI. V was trimmed by 2 bases and J by 4 bases, leaving 14 bases between them. The CDR3 contains 15 residues. The CDR3 DNA reads TGTGCCAGCAGTTACCCGGCTGCAGTTGGCTATGGCTACACCTTC. Translation: CASSYPAAVGYGYTF.

This clonotype appeared a few times. V gene TRBV24-1 combines with J gene TRBJ2-7; 9 nucleotides agree with TRBD1. The CDR3 totals 14 residues. V shed 10 bases and J 2 bases; nucleotides not matched to a gene: 8. The V gene's germline CDR1 is KGHDR and CDR2 SFDVKD. Here the CDR3 reads CATSRTGDTYEQYF. The CDR3 nucleotides read TGTGCCACAAGCCGGACAGGGGATACCTACGAGCAGTACTTC.

J is TRBJ1-1 and V is TRBV20-1; D is perhaps TRBD1 (5 bases). CDR1 is DFQATT and CDR2 is SNEGSKA in the germline V gene (reference sequence). CDR3 length: 14 residues. V shed 5 bases and J shed 4 bases, with 17 bases lying between them. In nucleotides, the CDR3 is TGCAGTGCTCTTTCTCTGGGGACGAGCACTGAAGCTTTCTTT. Translated: CSALSLGTSTEAFF.

This chain joins TRBV7-2 and TRBJ1-1; D ambiguous. CDR1 and CDR2 (germline): SGHTA, FQGNSA. This CDR3 is 14 amino acids long. The V and J ends lost 4 bases and 9 bases respectively, with 18 bases between them. The CDR3 DNA reads as TGTGCCAGCAGCTCTCTCGGGATCTCTACTAAAGCTTTCTTT. Its protein product is CASSSLGISTKAFF.

This clonotype turned up a few times. This chain connects TRBV27 to TRBJ2-6; TRBD1 matches at 8 bases. Germline CDR1 reads MNHEY; CDR2 reads SMNVEV (reference sequence). Trimming at V came to 6 bases and at J to 0 bases, leaving 4 bases not matched to a gene. The CDR3 loop spans 16 amino acids. For the CDR3, the DNA is TGTGCCAGCAGACGGACAGGGAGCTCTGGGGCCAACGTCCTGACTTTC. This encodes CASRRTGSSGANVLTF.

This clonotype was seen more than once but under ten times. This chain connects TRBV7-2 to TRBJ1-2, with D maybe TRBD1 (5 bases). CDR3 length equals 15 residues. Germline CDR1 SGHTA, CDR2 FQGNSA. Trimming shortened V by 0 bases and J by 4 bases, and 12 bases separated the two germline ends. CDR3 in amino acids: CASSLALQGFYGYTF. CDR3 DNA: TGTGCCAGCAGCTTAGCGCTGCAGGGTTTCTATGGCTACACCTTC.

Only a few counts were recorded for this clonotype. The J gene is TRBJ2-7, the V gene TRBV15; TRBD2 aligns across 13 bases. This CDR3 has 22 residues. V shed 2 bases, J shed 1 base, and the junction held 20 bases outside the gene matches. Germline V CDR1 and CDR2: LNHNV, YYDKDF (reference sequence). CDR3 protein: CATSRLRTSGSPGSRRSYEQYF. The CDR3 DNA reads as TGTGCCACCAGCAGACTGCGGACTAGCGGGAGCCCCGGCTCGCGTCGGTCCTACGAGCAGTACTTC.